Shown below are 7 T cell receptor beta chains from a single sample sequenced in a study of shared T cell receptors in the human thymus. Some clones are missing from TCRdb's copy, which holds only in-frame ones; the method was immunoSEQ multiplex PCR. Of under 850,000 clones listed, 88% are singletons. The same data also went into a second study, on human thymus T cells.

The source material was thymocytes. These receptors were collected from a boy under three years old with a congenital heart defect.

The chain uses TRBV14 and TRBJ1-1; D unclear. Germline V gene sequence: CDR1 SGHDN, CDR2 FVKESK. The CDR3 totals 15 residues. V shed 4 bases and J shed 1 base, with 13 bases lying between them. The CDR3 sequence is CASSPRRGGNTEAFF. The CDR3 nucleotides are TGTGCCAGCAGCCCTAGGAGAGGAGGGAACACTGAAGCTTTCTTT.

The J gene is TRBJ1-3, the V gene TRBV4-1; 7 nucleotides line up with TRBD1. The CDR3 is 17 amino acids. The V gene end was trimmed by 0 bases and the J gene end by 0 bases; junction bases not matched to a gene: 5. Germline assignment: CDR1 MGHRA and CDR2 YSYEKL. CDR3 sequence (DNA): TGCGCCAGCAGCCAAGAAAAGGGACAGAACTCTGGAAACACCATATATTTT. Protein sequence: CASSQEKGQNSGNTIYF.

This clone was seen more than once but under ten times. This chain links TRBV6-1 with TRBJ2-1; 10 nucleotides line up with TRBD2. CDR1 is MNHNS and CDR2 is SASEGT in the germline V gene. This CDR3 is built from 17 residues. V lost 6 bases, J lost 8 bases, and 16 bases stayed unmatched. Here the CDR3 DNA reads TGTGCCAGCAGCGAACGCCCTAGGGCTAGCGGGAGCTATGAGCAGTTCTTC. Its translation: CASSERPRASGSYEQFF.

In its sample, this clone was seen once. The chain recombines TRBV7-2 with TRBJ1-5; 8 nucleotides match TRBD1. Germline V gene lookup returns CDR1 SGHTA and CDR2 FQGNSA. The CDR3 has 15 residues. J was trimmed by 6 bases and V by 5 bases; bases with no gene match: 9. CDR3 amino acids: CASSRDRGPAQPQHF. The CDR3, as DNA: TGTGCCAGCAGCCGAGACAGGGGCCCGGCTCAGCCCCAGCATTTT.

A few counts support this clone. The rearrangement joins TRBV27 to TRBJ2-7; possibly TRBD1 for D (5 bases). The germline V gene encodes CDR1 MNHEY and CDR2 SMNVEV (reference sequence). The CDR3 extends over 14 amino acids. Trimming shortened V by 0 bases and J by 1 base, and 7 bases separated the two germline ends. The CDR3 here is CASSLSWTSYEQYF. The CDR3 DNA sequence: TGTGCCAGCAGTTTATCCTGGACATCCTACGAGCAGTACTTC.

V is TRBV15 and J is TRBJ1-5, with 7 bases identical to TRBD1. Unmatched junction bases numbered 4, after V lost 0 bases and J lost 2 bases. The CDR3 runs to 16 residues. Germline V CDR1 and CDR2: LNHNV, YYDKDF (reference sequence). CDR3 sequence: CATSRDSRGGNQPQHF. The CDR3 nucleotides read TGTGCCACCAGCAGAGATAGCAGGGGGGGCAATCAGCCCCAGCATTTT.

The V and J genes are TRBV7-9 and TRBJ2-1; 12 positions agree with TRBD2. This CDR3 comprises 15 residues. The J segment lost 2 bases and the V segment lost 8 bases, leaving 4 bases of the junction unmatched. From germline, CDR1 is SEHNR and CDR2 FQNEAQ (reference sequence). CDR3 sequence reads: CASVRTSGTYNEQFF. CDR3 sequence (DNA): TGTGCCAGCGTCAGGACTAGCGGGACCTACAATGAGCAGTTCTTC.